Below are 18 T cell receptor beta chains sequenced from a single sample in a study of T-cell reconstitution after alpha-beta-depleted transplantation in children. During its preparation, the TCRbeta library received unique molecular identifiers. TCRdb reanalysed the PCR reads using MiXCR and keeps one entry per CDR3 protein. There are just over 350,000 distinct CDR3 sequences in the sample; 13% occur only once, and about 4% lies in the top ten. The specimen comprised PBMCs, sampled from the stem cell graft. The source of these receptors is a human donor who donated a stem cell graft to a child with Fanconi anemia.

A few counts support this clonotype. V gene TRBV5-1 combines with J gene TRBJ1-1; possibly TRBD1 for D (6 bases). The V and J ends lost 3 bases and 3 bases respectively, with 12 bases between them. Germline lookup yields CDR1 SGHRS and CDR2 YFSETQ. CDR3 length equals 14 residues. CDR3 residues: CASSSGAEYTEAFF. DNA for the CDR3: TGCGCCAGCAGCTCAGGGGCTGAATACACTGAAGCTTTCTTT.

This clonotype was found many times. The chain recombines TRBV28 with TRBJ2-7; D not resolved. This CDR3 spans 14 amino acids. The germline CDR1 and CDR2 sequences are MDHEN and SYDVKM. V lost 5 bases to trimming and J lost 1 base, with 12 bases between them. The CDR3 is CASSEVGSSYEQYV. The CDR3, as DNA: TGTGCCAGCAGTGAGGTAGGCAGTTCCTACGAGCAGTACGTC.

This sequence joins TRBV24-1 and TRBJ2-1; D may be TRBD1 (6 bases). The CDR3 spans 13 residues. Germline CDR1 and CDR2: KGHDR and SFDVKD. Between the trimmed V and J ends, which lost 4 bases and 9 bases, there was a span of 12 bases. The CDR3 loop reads CATSERTAREQFF. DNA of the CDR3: TGTGCCACCAGTGAGAGGACAGCCCGTGAGCAGTTCTTC.

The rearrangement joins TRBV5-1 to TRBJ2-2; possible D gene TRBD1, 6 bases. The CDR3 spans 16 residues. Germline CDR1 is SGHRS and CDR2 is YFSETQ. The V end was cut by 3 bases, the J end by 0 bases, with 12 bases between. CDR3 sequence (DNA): TGCGCCAGCAGCTCAGGGGCATCCGCGAACACCGGGGAGCTGTTTTTT. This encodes CASSSGASANTGELFF.

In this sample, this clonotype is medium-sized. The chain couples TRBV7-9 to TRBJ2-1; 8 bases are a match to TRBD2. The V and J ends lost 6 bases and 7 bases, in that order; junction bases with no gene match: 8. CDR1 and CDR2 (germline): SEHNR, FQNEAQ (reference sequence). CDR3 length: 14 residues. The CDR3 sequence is CASRSSGDRNEQFF. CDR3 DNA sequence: TGTGCCAGCAGAAGTAGCGGGGATAGGAATGAGCAGTTCTTC.

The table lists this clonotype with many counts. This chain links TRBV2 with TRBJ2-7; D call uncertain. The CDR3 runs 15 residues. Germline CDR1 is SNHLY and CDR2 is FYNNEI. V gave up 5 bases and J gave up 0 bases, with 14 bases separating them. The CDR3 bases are TGTGCCAGCAGTCTCCTCGGACGGAGCTCCTACGAGCAGTACGTC. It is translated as CASSLLGRSSYEQYV.

DNA of the CDR3: TGCAGCGTCCGCGGACTAGCGGGGATCCAAGAGACCCAGTACTTC. This translates into CSVRGLAGIQETQYF. The V call is TRBV29-1, the J call TRBJ2-5; 12 bases line up with TRBD2. V lost 6 bases, J lost 1 base, and 6 bases stayed unmatched. CDR1 is SQVTM and CDR2 is ANQGSEA in the germline V gene. CDR3 size: 15 residues. Looking up the rest from reference TRBV29-1 and TRBJ2-5 gives the full variable domain: SAVISQKPSRDICQRGTSLTIQCQVDSQVTMMFWYRQQPGQSLTLIATANQGSEATYESGFVIDKFPISRPNLTFSTLTVSNMSPEDSSIYLCSVRGLAGIQETQYFGPGTRLLVL.

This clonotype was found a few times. CDR3 DNA: TGTGCCAGCAGCTCGATACTTACGAGCATTGAAGAGACCCAGTACTTC. It codes for CASSSILTSIEETQYF. The J gene is TRBJ2-5, the V gene TRBV5-5, with no clear D. Germline CDR1 SGHKS, CDR2 YYEKEE (reference sequence). Trimming took off 3 bases at V and 3 bases at J, with 18 bases between the two ends. The CDR3 is made up of 16 amino acids.

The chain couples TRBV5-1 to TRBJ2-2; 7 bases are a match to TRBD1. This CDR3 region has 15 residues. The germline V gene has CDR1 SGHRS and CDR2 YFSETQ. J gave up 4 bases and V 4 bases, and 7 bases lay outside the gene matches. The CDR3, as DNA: TGCGCCAGCAGCAAGATGACAGGGACCACCGGGGAGCTGTTTTTT. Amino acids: CASSKMTGTTGELFF.

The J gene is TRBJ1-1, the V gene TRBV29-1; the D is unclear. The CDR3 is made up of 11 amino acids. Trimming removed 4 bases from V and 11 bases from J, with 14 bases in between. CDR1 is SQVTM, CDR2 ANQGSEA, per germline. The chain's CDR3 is CSVVQLGSAFF. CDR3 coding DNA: TGCAGCGTTGTGCAGTTGGGGAGCGCTTTCTTT.

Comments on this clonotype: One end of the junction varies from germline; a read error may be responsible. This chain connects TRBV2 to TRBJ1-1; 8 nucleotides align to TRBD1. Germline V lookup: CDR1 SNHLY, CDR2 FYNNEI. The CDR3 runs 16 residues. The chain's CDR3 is CDSQIRGRRMNTEAFF. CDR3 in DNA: TGTGACAGCCAAATCAGGGGGCGACGTATGAACACTGAAGCTTTCTTT.

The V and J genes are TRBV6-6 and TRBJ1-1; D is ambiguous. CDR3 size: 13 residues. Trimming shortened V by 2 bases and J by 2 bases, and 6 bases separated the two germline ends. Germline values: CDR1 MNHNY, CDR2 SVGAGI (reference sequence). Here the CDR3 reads CASSYASNTEAFF. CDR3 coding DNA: TGTGCCAGCAGTTACGCGAGCAACACTGAAGCTTTCTTT.

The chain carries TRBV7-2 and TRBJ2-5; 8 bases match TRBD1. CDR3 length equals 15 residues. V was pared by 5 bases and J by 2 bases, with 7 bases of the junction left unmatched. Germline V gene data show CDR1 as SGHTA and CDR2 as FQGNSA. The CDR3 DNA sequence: TGTGCCAGCAGCCGGGGACAGGCCTTTCAAGAGACCCAGTACTTC. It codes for CASSRGQAFQETQYF.

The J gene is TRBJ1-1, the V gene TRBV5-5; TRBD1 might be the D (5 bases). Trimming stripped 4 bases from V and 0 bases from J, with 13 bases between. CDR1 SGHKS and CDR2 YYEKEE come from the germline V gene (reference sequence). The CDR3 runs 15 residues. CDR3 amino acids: CASSPGRNMNTEAFF. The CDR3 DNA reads TGTGCCAGCAGCCCGGGACGGAATATGAACACTGAAGCTTTCTTT. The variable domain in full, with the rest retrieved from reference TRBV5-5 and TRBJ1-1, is DAGVTQSPTHLIKTRGQQVTLRCSPISGHKSVSWYQQVLGQGPQFIFQYYEKEERGRGNFPDRFSARQFPNYSSELNVNALLLGDSALYLCASSPGRNMNTEAFFGQGTRLTVV.

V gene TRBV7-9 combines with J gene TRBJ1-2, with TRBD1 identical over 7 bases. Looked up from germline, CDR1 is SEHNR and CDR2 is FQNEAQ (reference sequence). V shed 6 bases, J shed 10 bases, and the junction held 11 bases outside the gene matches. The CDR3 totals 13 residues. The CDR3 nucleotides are TGTGCCAGCAGTCCGTCCGGGACAGCAGTCTACACCTTC. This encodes CASSPSGTAVYTF.

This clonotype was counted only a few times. The CDR3 region is CASSPEGARGNTIYF. Here the CDR3 DNA reads TGTGCCAGCAGCCCGGAGGGAGCGCGAGGAAACACCATATATTTT. This chain links TRBV7-9 with TRBJ1-3; the D is unclear. The CDR3 sequence is 15 residues long. Germline V gene lookup returns CDR1 SEHNR and CDR2 FQNEAQ (reference sequence). V was trimmed by 5 bases and J by 4 bases, leaving 15 bases between them.

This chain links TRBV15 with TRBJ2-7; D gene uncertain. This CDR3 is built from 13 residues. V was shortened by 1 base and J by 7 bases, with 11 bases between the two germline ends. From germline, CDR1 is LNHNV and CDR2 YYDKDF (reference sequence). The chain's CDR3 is CATSRAGLSEQYV. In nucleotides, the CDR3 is TGTGCCACCAGCAGAGCTGGCCTCTCTGAGCAGTACGTC.

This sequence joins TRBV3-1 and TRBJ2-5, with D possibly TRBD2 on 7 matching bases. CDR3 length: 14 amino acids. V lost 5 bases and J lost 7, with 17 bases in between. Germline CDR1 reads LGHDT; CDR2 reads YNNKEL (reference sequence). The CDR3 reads CASSIAGGHGTQYF. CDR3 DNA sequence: TGTGCCAGCAGCATCGCCGGGGGGCATGGGACCCAGTACTTC.